The 27 T cell receptor beta chains given below trace back to one sample, sequenced in a study of T cell responses to AZD1222 COVID-19 vaccine. TCRdb keeps only in-frame clones here, not all; method: immunoSEQ multiplex PCR. The sample lists tens of thousands of clones, around nine tenths occurring once. Sample: peripheral blood, taken on day 0 of AZD1222 vaccination. The origin of the receptors is an adult in good health.

The V call is TRBV6-1, the J call TRBJ2-6; D possibly corresponds to TRBD2 (5 bases). The CDR3 is 17 residues long. Trimming stripped 0 bases from V and 2 bases from J, with 11 bases between. Germline CDR1 reads MNHNS; CDR2 reads SASEGT. In DNA form, the CDR3 reads TGTGCCAGCAGTGAAGCTTTGAGGGTTCCTGGGGCCAACGTCCTGACTTTC. Amino acid sequence: CASSEALRVPGANVLTF.

The gene calls are TRBV5-4 and TRBJ2-5; no clear D. The V end was cut by 4 bases, the J end by 3 bases, with 10 bases between. The CDR3 is made up of 13 amino acids. Germline-derived CDR1 and CDR2 are SGHNT and YYREEE (reference sequence). CDR3 region: CASSIGRKETQYF. The DNA for the CDR3 is TGTGCCAGCAGCATCGGACGGAAAGAGACCCAGTACTTC.

The J gene is TRBJ1-4, the V gene TRBV9; 8 nucleotides align to TRBD1. The CDR3 consists of 14 residues. Germline CDR1 is SGDLS and CDR2 is YYNGEE. Trimming cost V 4 bases and J 7 bases; bases outside gene matches: 6. The CDR3: CASSRTGWGEKLFF. The CDR3 DNA is TGTGCCAGCAGCCGGACAGGGTGGGGTGAAAAACTGTTTTTT.

This clone was seen just once. The chain combines TRBV7-9 with TRBJ2-5; D remains ambiguous. The CDR3 consists of 11 residues. Trimming took 4 bases from V and 3 from J, leaving 3 bases between them. Per germline, CDR1 SEHNR and CDR2 FQNEAQ (reference sequence). The CDR3, as DNA: TGTGCCAGCAGCTCTGAAGAGACCCAGTACTTC. This gives the protein CASSSEETQYF.

The V call is TRBV9, the J call TRBJ1-2; D is undetermined. Germline assignment: CDR1 SGDLS and CDR2 YYNGEE. V lost 4 bases and J 2 bases, leaving 12 bases between the germline ends. This CDR3 spans 14 amino acids. The CDR3 spells CASSSGHSNYGYTF. In DNA form, the CDR3 reads TGTGCCAGCAGCAGTGGTCACAGCAACTATGGCTACACCTTC. The whole variable domain, filled in from reference TRBV9 and TRBJ1-2, reads DSGVTQTPKHLITATGQRVTLRCSPRSGDLSVYWYQQSLDQGLQFLIQYYNGEERAKGNILERFSAQQFPDLHSELNLSSLELGDSALYFCASSSGHSNYGYTFGSGTRLTVV.

The rearrangement joins TRBV6-2 or TRBV6-3 to TRBJ1-5; D is perhaps TRBD1 (5 bases). V was trimmed by 5 bases and J by 6 bases, leaving 14 bases between them. The CDR3 has 14 amino acids. Germline assignment: CDR1 MNHEY and CDR2 SVGEGT. This CDR3 is CASSQDSPSQPQHF. DNA for the CDR3: TGTGCCAGCAGTCAAGACAGTCCCAGTCAGCCCCAGCATTTT.

This rearrangement joins TRBV6-5 to TRBJ2-7; tentative D call: TRBD2 (5 bases). Looked up from germline, CDR1 is MNHEY and CDR2 is SVGAGI. This CDR3 is 13 amino acids long. The V gene lost 9 bases and the J gene lost 2 bases, with 14 bases spanning the gap. This CDR3 is CASVHAGAYEQYF. CDR3 sequence (DNA): TGTGCCAGTGTACATGCCGGGGCCTACGAGCAGTACTTC.

The chain joins TRBV28 to TRBJ1-4; D not certain. V lost 6 bases, J lost 5 bases, and 13 bases lay in between. This CDR3 has 14 amino acids. CDR1 MDHEN and CDR2 SYDVKM come from the germline V gene. The DNA of the CDR3 is TGTGCCAGCAGCCGGGGTGGGTTGAATGAAAAACTGTTTTTT. Translated, it gives CASSRGGLNEKLFF. The whole variable domain, remainder taken from reference TRBV28 and TRBJ1-4, is DVKVTQSSRYLVKRTGEKVFLECVQDMDHENMFWYRQDPGLGLRLIYFSYDVKMKEKGDIPEGYSVSREKKERFSLILESASTNQTSMYLCASSRGGLNEKLFFGSGTQLSVL.

The chain employs TRBV12-3 or TRBV12-4 and TRBJ1-1; D not certain. V was clipped by 6 bases and J by 4 bases, with 6 bases between them. The CDR3 spans 11 residues. The CDR3 spells CASSPSTEAFF. CDR3 DNA: TGTGCCAGCAGCCCAAGCACTGAAGCTTTCTTT.

The rearrangement uses TRBV6-6 and TRBJ1-5; no definite D call. Trimming removed 7 bases at V and 1 base at J, with 14 bases between. Germline V CDR1 and CDR2: MNHNY, SVGAGI (reference sequence). This CDR3 contains 15 residues. CDR3 sequence (DNA): TGTGCCAGCACCACCGGGTCTAGGAGCAATCAGCCCCAGCATTTT. Its protein product is CASTTGSRSNQPQHF.

The chain links TRBV30 to TRBJ1-4, with TRBD1 matching 9 bases. With V trimmed by 3 bases and J by 1 base, 0 bases remained unmatched. This CDR3 spans 14 amino acids. Germline loops: CDR1 GTSNPN, CDR2 SVGIG (reference sequence). This CDR3 is CAWRDRGTNEKLFF. The CDR3, as DNA: TGTGCCTGGAGGGACAGGGGAACTAATGAAAAACTGTTTTTT.

The chain employs TRBV19 and TRBJ1-5; possibly TRBD1 for D (6 bases). The CDR3 loop spans 16 amino acids. CDR1 and CDR2 from the germline V gene are LNHDA and SQIVND (reference sequence). V lost 7 bases and J lost 0, with 16 bases in between. CDR3 DNA: TGTGCCAGTAAGCTAGGAGGGGGGGATAGCAATCAGCCCCAGCATTTT. Translation: CASKLGGGDSNQPQHF.

The chain has TRBV30 and TRBJ1-1; D possibly corresponds to TRBD1 (6 bases). Per the germline V gene, CDR1 is GTSNPN and CDR2 is SVGIG (reference sequence). The CDR3 is 14 amino acids. V shed 5 bases and J shed 6 bases, with 19 bases lying between them. In DNA, the CDR3 is TGTGCCTGGGGGACGCTGGGGGCTAATGCTGAAGCTTTCTTT. Its translation: CAWGTLGANAEAFF.

The chain couples TRBV19 to TRBJ1-2; D might be TRBD1 (6 bases). The CDR3 is 15 amino acids. CDR1 is LNHDA and CDR2 is SQIVND in the germline V gene (reference sequence). Trimming removed 3 bases at V and 3 bases at J, with 14 bases between. The CDR3, as DNA: TGTGCCAGTAGTATGGGGGGCGGACTGGACTATGGCTACACCTTC. This translates into CASSMGGGLDYGYTF. Looking up the rest from reference TRBV19 and TRBJ1-2 gives the full variable domain: DGGITQSPKYLFRKEGQNVTLSCEQNLNHDAMYWYRQDPGQGLRLIYYSQIVNDFQKGDIAEGYSVSREKKESFPLTVTSAQKNPTAFYLCASSMGGGLDYGYTFGSGTRLTVV.

The V gene is TRBV20-1, the J gene TRBJ2-1, with D possibly called TRBD1 or TRBD2 (6 bases each). Trimming took 5 bases from V and 12 from J, leaving 14 bases between them. The CDR3 has 11 amino acids. Germline V gene lookup returns CDR1 DFQATT and CDR2 SNEGSKA (reference sequence). The CDR3 DNA reads as TGCAGTGCTTTACAGGGTAGCGGGCAGTTCTTC. Its protein product is CSALQGSGQFF.

The chain uses TRBV10-1 and TRBJ2-3; no reliable D call. The germline V gene has CDR1 WNHNN and CDR2 SYGVQD (reference sequence). The CDR3 has 13 residues. V was clipped by 0 bases and J by 10 bases, with 11 bases between them. The CDR3 coding sequence is TGCGCCAGCAGTGAGTCGGTGGATCGCGCGCAGTATTTT. Translating gives CASSESVDRAQYF.

CDR3 sequence (DNA): TGTGCCAGTAGCCCTTTTCAGGGGGCCAAAAACATTCAGTACTTC. This encodes CASSPFQGAKNIQYF. The chain couples TRBV19 to TRBJ2-4; D perhaps matches TRBD1 (6 bases). Germline assignment: CDR1 LNHDA and CDR2 SQIVND (reference sequence). V lost 6 bases, J lost 1 base, and 13 bases lay in between. This CDR3 spans 15 amino acids.

This rearrangement joins TRBV3-1 (or the pseudogene TRBV3-2) to TRBJ2-3; D ambiguous. CDR1 and CDR2 (germline): LGHDT, YNNKEL (reference sequence). This CDR3 has 13 residues. The V and J ends lost 3 bases and 6 bases respectively, with 10 bases between them. The CDR3 spells CASSQRPWDTQYF. In DNA form, the CDR3 reads TGTGCCAGCAGCCAGAGGCCTTGGGATACGCAGTATTTT.

This chain connects TRBV9 to TRBJ2-7; 7 nucleotides line up with TRBD1. The CDR3 loop spans 13 amino acids. The V and J ends lost 1 base and 5 bases, in that order; junction bases with no gene match: 3. From germline, CDR1 is SGDLS and CDR2 YYNGEE. The CDR3 DNA reads as TGTGCCAGCAGCGTAACAGGGGTCCACGAGCAGTACTTC. Protein product: CASSVTGVHEQYF.

The rearrangement links TRBV11-1 to TRBJ1-5, with 7 positions matching TRBD1. With 5 bases clipped from V and 6 bases from J, the junction kept 4 bases outside the gene matches. The germline V gene encodes CDR1 SGHAT and CDR2 FQDESV (reference sequence). The CDR3 loop spans 13 amino acids. The CDR3 nucleotides are TGTGCCAGCAGCCCGGACAGGCGTCAGCCCCAGCATTTT. Translating gives CASSPDRRQPQHF.

The chain recombines TRBV6-1 with TRBJ2-2; D not resolved. The CDR3 totals 15 residues. Per the germline V gene, CDR1 is MNHNS and CDR2 is SASEGT. Trimming took off 0 bases at V and 0 bases at J, with 5 bases between the two ends. CDR3 nucleotides: TGTGCCAGCAGTGAAGCTAACCCGAACACCGGGGAGCTGTTTTTT. Translating gives CASSEANPNTGELFF.

The V and J genes are TRBV5-6 and TRBJ2-5, with D perhaps matching TRBD1 (5 bases). The CDR3 is 14 residues long. In germline, CDR1 is SGHDT, CDR2 YYEEEE. Trimming took off 4 bases at V and 4 bases at J, with 14 bases between the two ends. CDR3 in DNA: TGTGCCAGCAGCATACTACAGGTGGGAGAGACCCAGTACTTC. This sequence encodes CASSILQVGETQYF.

The chain joins TRBV30 to TRBJ1-2, with D unclear. From germline, CDR1 is GTSNPN and CDR2 SVGIG (reference sequence). This CDR3 has 11 amino acids. Trimming left V 2 bases short and J 13 bases short, with 14 bases between. The CDR3 protein is CAWSFGGEGTF. CDR3 bases: TGTGCCTGGAGTTTCGGCGGAGAGGGCACCTTC.

The chain employs TRBV5-6 and TRBJ2-7, with TRBD1 identical over 9 bases. The trim removed 4 bases at V and 3 bases at J, leaving 5 bases unmatched. Germline loops: CDR1 SGHDT, CDR2 YYEEEE. There are 14 residues in the CDR3. This CDR3 is CASSTTGQGYEQYF. CDR3 sequence (DNA): TGTGCCAGCAGCACCACGGGACAGGGCTACGAGCAGTACTTC.

This chain joins TRBV24-1 and TRBJ2-1; the match to TRBD2 covers 12 bases. V lost 4 bases and J lost 4; bases outside the gene matches: 7. This CDR3 contains 17 residues. Germline CDR1 and CDR2: KGHDR and SFDVKD. The CDR3 nucleotides are TGTGCCACCAGTGACGCGACTAGCGGGGGCCTTTACAATGAGCAGTTCTTC. Its protein product is CATSDATSGGLYNEQFF.

This clone has only a few counts. The chain joins TRBV19 to TRBJ2-3; tentative D call: TRBD2 (6 bases). The ends were cut back, 5 bases at V and 0 bases at J, with 15 bases in the middle. The CDR3 runs 16 residues. Germline V lookup: CDR1 LNHDA, CDR2 SQIVND (reference sequence). This chain's CDR3 is CASSPSLARSTDTQYF. DNA for the CDR3: TGTGCCAGTAGTCCCTCCCTAGCGCGGAGCACAGATACGCAGTATTTT.

V and J are TRBV5-1 and TRBJ2-5; the D call may be TRBD1 or TRBD2 (5 bases each). CDR1 is SGHRS and CDR2 is YFSETQ in the germline V gene. The V end was cut by 6 bases, the J end by 0 bases, with 12 bases between. The CDR3 loop spans 14 amino acids. Here the CDR3 DNA reads TGCGCCAGCAACAATGAGGGGTACCAAGAGACCCAGTACTTC. Translated: CASNNEGYQETQYF.